This T cell receptor beta chain stems from a study of memory CD4+ T cells and cytomegalovirus serostatus. Single viable CD3+CD4+CD8-CD45RO+ cells were sorted as the memory CD4+ T cells. Serostatus was set by detecting CMV pp150, pp28, p38, p52 IgG. Some clones are missing from TCRdb's copy, which holds only in-frame ones; the method was immunoSEQ multiplex PCR. The sample consists of 50,000 or so clones, 82% of them appearing once. In germline, CDR1 is SGHRS, CDR2 YFSETQ. Between the trimmed V and J ends, which lost 4 bases and 0 bases, there was a span of 10 bases. This CDR3 comprises 14 residues. The sample taken for sequencing was memory CD4+ T cells from blood. The J gene is TRBJ1-1, the V gene TRBV5-1, with D perhaps TRBD1 (6 bases). The source of this sequence is an adult in good health and CMV-seronegative. CDR3 bases: TGCGCCAGCAGCCACGGACAGATGAACACTGAAGCTTTCTTT. It encodes CASSHGQMNTEAFF.